The 20 T cell receptor beta chains below come from one sample, sequenced in a study of PD-L1 blockade in urothelial cancer. Time point described: peripheral blood 6 weeks after treatment start. Sequenced by immunoSEQ multiplex PCR; TCRdb stores in-frame clones only, minus some. The table includes tens of thousands of clones, more than 75% detected once. The material sequenced was PBMCs, taken around atezolizumab (anti-PD-L1) treatment. The source is a man in his 60s with urothelial cancer.

This chain joins TRBV19 and TRBJ1-3; D gene uncertain. V shed 7 bases and J shed 1 base, with 14 bases lying between them. CDR3 length: 15 residues. Germline CDR1 and CDR2: LNHDA and SQIVND (reference sequence). CDR3 in DNA: TGTGCCAGTAACAAACGGGGAGGATCTGGAAACACCATATATTTT. Its protein is CASNKRGGSGNTIYF.

The table lists this clone with a count of one. The chain couples TRBV6-1 to TRBJ2-3; TRBD1 agrees at 8 bases. This CDR3 has 13 residues. The ends lost 6 bases at V and 6 bases at J; junction bases unmatched: 5. CDR1 MNHNS and CDR2 SASEGT come from the germline V gene. The CDR3: CASRGQVRDTQYF. CDR3 DNA sequence: TGTGCCAGCAGGGGACAGGTACGGGATACGCAGTATTTT.

The genes are TRBV7-2 and TRBJ1-3; D may be TRBD1 (6 bases). The germline gives CDR1 SGHTA, CDR2 FQGNSA. The CDR3 is 13 amino acids. Trimming left V 6 bases short and J 3 bases short, with 9 bases between. DNA for the CDR3: TGTGCCAGCAGTGGGACAATTGGAAACACCATATATTTT. The encoded protein is CASSGTIGNTIYF.

The gene calls are TRBV5-1 and TRBJ2-3; 11 bases are a match to TRBD2. The CDR3 consists of 16 residues. CDR1 and CDR2 (germline): SGHRS, YFSETQ. Unmatched junction bases numbered 4, after V lost 0 bases and J lost 4 bases. In DNA form, the CDR3 reads TGCGCCAGCAGCTTGGTTAGCGGGGGGGCTGCAGATACGCAGTATTTT. This encodes CASSLVSGGAADTQYF.

V gene TRBV10-3 combines with J gene TRBJ2-2; TRBD2 might be the D (6 bases). Germline values: CDR1 ENHRY, CDR2 SYGVKD. Trimming left V 0 bases short and J 1 base short, with 12 bases between. This CDR3 spans 17 amino acids. CDR3 amino acids: CAISESIRGGNTGELFF. CDR3 sequence (DNA): TGTGCCATCAGTGAGTCGATTCGGGGAGGGAACACCGGGGAGCTGTTTTTT.

The V gene is TRBV6-1, the J gene TRBJ1-1; no definite D call. The V and J ends lost 5 bases and 1 base respectively, with 14 bases between them. Germline V gives CDR1 MNHNS, CDR2 SASEGT. The CDR3 consists of 15 residues. Here the CDR3 DNA reads TGTGCCAGCAGTACCTCGGGGTTCCCGAACACTGAAGCTTTCTTT. This encodes CASSTSGFPNTEAFF.

This chain connects TRBV11-2 to TRBJ2-5, with D unresolved. Germline CDR1 reads SGHAT; CDR2 reads FQNNGV. The CDR3 runs 11 residues. V was shortened by 4 bases and J by 4 bases, with 4 bases between the two germline ends. CDR3 bases: TGTGCCAGCAGCTACGGAGAGACCCAGTACTTC. It translates to CASSYGETQYF.

The chain uses TRBV5-1 and TRBJ2-3; TRBD1 is a possible D gene (5 bases). Germline CDR1 and CDR2: SGHRS and YFSETQ. This CDR3 has 13 amino acids. The germline V and J ends were trimmed by 2 bases and 1 base, with 5 bases remaining between them. CDR3 sequence (DNA): TGCGCCAGCAGCTTACAGGGCACAGATACGCAGTATTTT. It is translated as CASSLQGTDTQYF.

The chain has TRBV19 and TRBJ2-1; 14 bases map to TRBD2. Germline CDR1 and CDR2: LNHDA and SQIVND (reference sequence). V was pared by 0 bases and J by 5 bases, with 15 bases of the junction left unmatched. There are 21 residues in the CDR3. CDR3 sequence: CASSIEGITGTSGRANNEQFF. The CDR3 nucleotides are TGTGCCAGTAGTATAGAAGGCATTACAGGGACTAGCGGGAGAGCAAACAATGAGCAGTTCTTC.

This rearrangement joins TRBV18 to TRBJ1-1; TRBD1 is a possible D gene (6 bases). The CDR3 contains 15 residues. Germline CDR1 reads KGHSH; CDR2 reads LQKENI. V lost 3 bases to trimming and J lost 1 base, with 12 bases between them. CDR3 protein: CASSPGAGPNTEAFF. The DNA of the CDR3 is TGTGCCAGCTCACCGGGGGCAGGACCGAACACTGAAGCTTTCTTT.

The chain employs TRBV5-1 and TRBJ2-1; 7 bases are a match to TRBD2. V shed 4 bases and J 0 bases; nucleotides not matched to a gene: 4. The CDR3 has 15 amino acids. CDR1 and CDR2 (germline): SGHRS, YFSETQ. The CDR3 DNA sequence: TGCGCCAGCAGCAACGGCGGGGGCTCCTACAATGAGCAGTTCTTC. Encoded protein: CASSNGGGSYNEQFF. Drawing the rest from reference TRBV5-1 and TRBJ2-1, the complete variable domain is KAGVTQTPRYLIKTRGQQVTLSCSPISGHRSVSWYQQTPGQGLQFLFEYFSETQRNKGNFPGRFSGRQFSNSRSEMNVSTLELGDSALYLCASSNGGGSYNEQFFGPGTRLTVL.

This sequence joins TRBV5-6 and TRBJ1-2; D is perhaps TRBD1 (6 bases). This CDR3 contains 12 residues. Germline V CDR1 and CDR2: SGHDT, YYEEEE. Deletions cut 0 bases from V and 7 bases from J, with 7 bases between. This chain's CDR3 is CASSLDRAGYTF. The CDR3 region has the DNA TGTGCCAGCAGCTTGGACAGGGCTGGCTACACCTTC. Filled out from reference TRBV5-6 and TRBJ1-2, the complete variable domain reads DAGVTQSPTHLIKTRGQQVTLRCSPKSGHDTVSWYQQALGQGPQFIFQYYEEEERQRGNFPDRFSGHQFPNYSSELNVNALLLGDSALYLCASSLDRAGYTFGSGTRLTVV.

This clone showed up just once. The V gene is TRBV28, the J gene TRBJ2-2; D possibly corresponds to TRBD1 (6 bases). The V end was cut by 2 bases, the J end by 5 bases, with 15 bases between. The CDR3 contains 16 residues. Germline CDR1 and CDR2: MDHEN and SYDVKM. The CDR3 DNA is TGTGCCAGCAGTTTAAGTTCAGGGGTAGGGACCGGGGAGCTGTTTTTT. It translates to CASSLSSGVGTGELFF. The full variable domain, with the rest looked up from reference TRBV28 and TRBJ2-2, is DVKVTQSSRYLVKRTGEKVFLECVQDMDHENMFWYRQDPGLGLRLIYFSYDVKMKEKGDIPEGYSVSREKKERFSLILESASTNQTSMYLCASSLSSGVGTGELFFGEGSRLTVL.

The V gene is TRBV25-1, the J gene TRBJ1-2; no clear D gene. Trimming took 2 bases from V and 8 from J, leaving 12 bases between them. This CDR3 region has 13 residues. Per germline, CDR1 MGHDK and CDR2 SYGVNS. The CDR3: CASSETTGRGYTF. As DNA, the CDR3 is TGTGCCAGCAGTGAAACTACTGGCCGGGGCTACACCTTC.

V is TRBV19 and J is TRBJ2-1, with TRBD2 identical over 10 bases. The CDR3 contains 16 residues. Germline lookup yields CDR1 LNHDA and CDR2 SQIVND (reference sequence). With 4 bases clipped from V and 3 bases from J, the junction kept 6 bases outside the gene matches. CDR3 bases: TGTGCCAGTAGTACTCCAGCGGGAGGGAACTACAATGAGCAGTTCTTC. Its protein is CASSTPAGGNYNEQFF.

The chain recombines TRBV9 with TRBJ2-2, with no clear D. Germline CDR1 is SGDLS and CDR2 is YYNGEE. This CDR3 has 15 amino acids. Trimming took off 4 bases at V and 0 bases at J, with 10 bases between the two ends. CDR3 sequence: CASSSANTNTGELFF. CDR3 nucleotides: TGTGCCAGCAGCTCAGCGAATACGAACACCGGGGAGCTGTTTTTT.

The CDR3 region is CASSKSYGRTGDNQPQHF. The DNA of the CDR3 is TGTGCCAGCAGCAAAAGCTATGGCCGGACAGGGGATAATCAGCCCCAGCATTTT. The V call is TRBV21-1, the J call TRBJ1-5; the DNA was not compared with TRBD1, the D call given in the table. TRBV21-1 is a recognized pseudogene. The CDR3 has 18 residues.

This sequence joins TRBV6-1 and TRBJ2-1; 12 bases are a match to TRBD2. The germline CDR1 and CDR2 sequences are MNHNS and SASEGT. J lost 4 bases, V lost 3 bases, and 1 base had no gene match. This CDR3 contains 15 residues. CDR3 sequence: CASSETSGGYNEQFF. The CDR3 DNA is TGTGCCAGCAGTGAGACTAGCGGGGGTTACAATGAGCAGTTCTTC.

This clone was found once. The gene calls are TRBV7-9 and TRBJ2-4; perhaps TRBD2 as D (6 bases). Trimming left V 5 bases short and J 2 bases short, with 13 bases between. This CDR3 region has 15 residues. Germline V lookup: CDR1 SEHNR, CDR2 FQNEAQ (reference sequence). CDR3 amino acids: CASSPTGSSKNIQYF. CDR3 nucleotides: TGTGCCAGCAGCCCAACCGGGAGCTCCAAAAACATTCAGTACTTC.

The sample holds one count of this clone. This chain links TRBV10-3 with TRBJ2-7; 12 positions agree with TRBD2. The CDR3 sequence is 14 residues long. CDR1 is ENHRY, CDR2 SYGVKD, per germline. Unmatched junction bases numbered 6, after V lost 6 bases and J lost 6 bases. The CDR3 coding sequence is TGTGCCATCAGAGGACTAGCGGGGCTCTCCGAGCAGTACTTC. This sequence encodes CAIRGLAGLSEQYF.